Below, 14 T cell receptor beta chains from the same sample are listed, as sequenced in a study of blood T cell repertoires in COVID-19 (dated by TCRdb to the early 2020s). The receptor library was made with the immunoSEQ multiplex PCR assay. Held by TCRdb, this immuneACCESS table contains in-frame sequences only and omits some clones. Under half of the omission traces to an unresolved V gene where checked; the cause of the rest is unknown. Across this sample there are 310,000 or so clones, with about nine tenths seen only once. The ten largest clones capture 1% to 1.3% of the sample. The source material was PBMCs or T cells enriched from blood (not recorded which). These receptors were obtained from a woman aged 30 to 39 who had recovered from COVID-19.

The chain joins TRBV2 to TRBJ2-3; 9 nucleotides match TRBD1. Losses at the gene ends were 4 bases for V and 1 base for J; bases not matched to a gene: 6. Germline CDR1 is SNHLY and CDR2 is FYNNEI. This CDR3 is 16 amino acids long. CDR3 sequence: CASSGGTGRGTDTQYF. DNA of the CDR3: TGTGCCAGCAGTGGGGGGACAGGGAGGGGCACAGATACGCAGTATTTT.

The CDR3 region is CASSPLASGEFEQFF. The CDR3 DNA is TGTGCCAGCAGCCCGTTGGCTAGCGGGGAGTTTGAGCAGTTCTTC. The J gene is TRBJ2-1, the V gene TRBV27; 9 nucleotides align to TRBD2. V lost 6 bases to trimming and J lost 9 bases; unmatched junction nucleotides: 12. The CDR3 is 15 amino acids. Germline values: CDR1 MNHEY, CDR2 SMNVEV (reference sequence).

On this clone: One junction end disagrees with the germline gene, perhaps due to a read error. The V gene is TRBV5-4, the J gene TRBJ2-7; 10 positions agree with TRBD2. The germline CDR1 and CDR2 sequences are SGHNT and YYREEE (reference sequence). The CDR3 covers 12 residues. The CDR3 bases are TGTGCCAGCAGCTTGGAAGCGGGAGGGTCCCACTTC. It encodes CASSLEAGGSHF.

The rearrangement joins TRBV10-3 to TRBJ1-3; the D gene is possibly TRBD1 (6 bases). The CDR3 length is 14 residues. The germline V and J ends were trimmed by 6 bases and 2 bases, with 11 bases remaining between them. The germline CDR1 and CDR2 sequences are ENHRY and SYGVKD. CDR3: CAISRQDAGNTIYF. For the CDR3, the DNA is TGTGCCATCAGCAGACAGGACGCTGGAAACACCATATATTTT.

V and J are TRBV28 and TRBJ2-5, with 9 positions matching TRBD1. The CDR3 is 15 residues long. Losses at the gene ends were 4 bases for V and 2 bases for J; bases not matched to a gene: 5. Germline values: CDR1 MDHEN, CDR2 SYDVKM. CDR3 in amino acids: CASSWDREFQETQYF. The CDR3 coding sequence is TGTGCCAGCAGTTGGGACAGGGAGTTTCAAGAGACCCAGTACTTC.

V gene TRBV11-2 combines with J gene TRBJ1-1, with 9 bases aligning to TRBD1. This CDR3 region has 13 residues. Trimming removed 5 bases from V and 11 bases from J; junction bases left unmatched: 9. Looked up from germline, CDR1 is SGHAT and CDR2 is FQNNGV. The CDR3 bases are TGTGCCAGCAGCACGGGACAGGGCTTCAGTGCTTTCTTT. It yields the protein CASSTGQGFSAFF.

The rearrangement joins TRBV27 to TRBJ2-5, with TRBD2 matching over 8 bases. J gave up 7 bases and V 2 bases, and 9 bases lay outside the gene matches. Germline-derived CDR1 and CDR2 are MNHEY and SMNVEV (reference sequence). The CDR3 sequence is 15 residues long. In nucleotides, the CDR3 is TGTGCCAGCAGTTTAGTGGCGGGAGGTCTCGGGACCCAGTACTTC. Translating it yields CASSLVAGGLGTQYF.

This chain joins TRBV6-5 and TRBJ1-5; D perhaps matches TRBD1 (6 bases). Trimming took 6 bases from V and 4 from J, leaving 16 bases between them. Germline V gene data show CDR1 as MNHEY and CDR2 as SVGAGI. This CDR3 is 15 amino acids long. The CDR3 nucleotides are TGTGCCAGCAGCTCCGATGGGACAAGAAATCAGCCCCAGCATTTT. Residues: CASSSDGTRNQPQHF.

The chain links TRBV6-5 to TRBJ2-7, with 15 bases fitting TRBD2. The CDR3 sequence is 15 residues long. J lost 7 bases, V lost 5 bases, and 6 bases had no gene match. The germline CDR1 and CDR2 sequences are MNHEY and SVGAGI. The CDR3 protein is CASSPGLAGGREQYF. Here the CDR3 DNA reads TGTGCCAGCAGTCCGGGACTAGCGGGAGGTCGAGAGCAGTACTTC.

The rearrangement joins TRBV29-1 to TRBJ2-7; 9 nucleotides align to TRBD1. This CDR3 has 15 amino acids. Germline V gives CDR1 SQVTM, CDR2 ANQGSEA. V dropped 3 bases and J dropped 3; count of bases not matched to a gene: 9. The CDR3 protein is CSVDGVTGGFYEQYF. Written as DNA, the CDR3 is TGCAGCGTTGACGGAGTTACAGGGGGCTTCTACGAGCAGTACTTC.

This chain uses TRBV4-3 with TRBJ2-1, with TRBD2 matching over 8 bases. The germline V gene encodes CDR1 LGHNA and CDR2 YSLEER. J gave up 4 bases and V 4 bases, and 15 bases lay outside the gene matches. The CDR3 consists of 18 residues. CDR3 protein: CASSPLVAAGGSYNEQFF. CDR3 coding DNA: TGCGCCAGCAGCCCGCTTGTAGCGGCGGGAGGATCTTACAATGAGCAGTTCTTC.

The chain joins TRBV7-2 to TRBJ2-1; 14 bases line up with TRBD2. The CDR3 length is 16 residues. Losses at the gene ends were 5 bases for V and 7 bases for J; bases not matched to a gene: 7. Looked up from germline, CDR1 is SGHTA and CDR2 is FQGNSA. The CDR3 DNA sequence: TGTGCCAGCAGCGCCCCCGGGACTAGCGGGAGTAATGAGCAGTTCTTC. Protein sequence: CASSAPGTSGSNEQFF.

The V call is TRBV3-1 (or the pseudogene TRBV3-2), the J call TRBJ1-2; possibly TRBD1 for D (6 bases). V was trimmed by 4 bases and J by 8 bases, leaving 20 bases between them. Germline V gene lookup returns CDR1 LGHDT and CDR2 YNNKEL (reference sequence). The CDR3 length is 15 residues. The CDR3 region is CASSLEGHLGRGYTF. In DNA, the CDR3 is TGTGCCAGCAGCCTCGAGGGACACCTCGGCAGGGGCTACACCTTC.

The chain joins TRBV25-1 to TRBJ2-1, with D possibly matching TRBD2 (6 bases). The CDR3 consists of 13 residues. V lost 8 bases to trimming and J lost 7 bases, with 15 bases between them. Germline V gene lookup returns CDR1 MGHDK and CDR2 SYGVNS. The CDR3 loop is CASESLAWNEQFF. The CDR3 nucleotides are TGTGCCAGCGAATCACTAGCATGGAATGAGCAGTTCTTC. Full variable domain (missing parts from reference TRBV25-1 and TRBJ2-1): EADIYQTPRYLVIGTGKKITLECSQTMGHDKMYWYQQDPGMELHLIHYSYGVNSTEKGDLSSESTVSRIRTEHFPLTLESARPSHTSQYLCASESLAWNEQFFGPGTRLTVL.